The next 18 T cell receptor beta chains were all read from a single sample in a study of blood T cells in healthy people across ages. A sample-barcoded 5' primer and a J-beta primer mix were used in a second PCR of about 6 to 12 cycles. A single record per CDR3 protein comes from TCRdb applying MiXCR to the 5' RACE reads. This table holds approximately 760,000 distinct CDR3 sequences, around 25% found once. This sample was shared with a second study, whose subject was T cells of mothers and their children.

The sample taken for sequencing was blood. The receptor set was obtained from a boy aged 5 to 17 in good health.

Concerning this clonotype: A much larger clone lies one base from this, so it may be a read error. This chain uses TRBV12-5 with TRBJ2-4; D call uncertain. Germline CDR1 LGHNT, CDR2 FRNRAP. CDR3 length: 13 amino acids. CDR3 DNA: TGTGTTATGAGTGATCCAGCCAAAAACATTCAGTACTTC. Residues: CVMSDPAKNIQYF.

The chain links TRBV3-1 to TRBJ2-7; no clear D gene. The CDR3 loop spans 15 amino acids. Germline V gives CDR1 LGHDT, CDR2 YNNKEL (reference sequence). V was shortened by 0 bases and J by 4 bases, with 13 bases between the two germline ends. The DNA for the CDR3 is TGTGCCAGCAGCCAAGATCTAGGCCAACCATACGAGCAGTACTTC. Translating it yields CASSQDLGQPYEQYF.

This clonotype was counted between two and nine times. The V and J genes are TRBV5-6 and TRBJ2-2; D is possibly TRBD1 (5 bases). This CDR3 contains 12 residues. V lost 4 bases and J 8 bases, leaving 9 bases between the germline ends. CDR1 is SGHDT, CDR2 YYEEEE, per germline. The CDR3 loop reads CASSRRTGELFF. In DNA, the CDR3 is TGTGCCAGCAGCAGGCGGACAGGGGAGCTGTTTTTT.

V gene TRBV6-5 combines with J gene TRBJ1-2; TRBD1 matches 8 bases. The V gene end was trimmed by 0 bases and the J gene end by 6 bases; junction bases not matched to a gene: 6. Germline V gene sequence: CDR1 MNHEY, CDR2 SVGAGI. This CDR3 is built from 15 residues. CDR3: CASSYSLSGGDGYTF. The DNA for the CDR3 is TGTGCCAGCAGTTACTCCCTCTCAGGGGGCGATGGCTACACCTTC.

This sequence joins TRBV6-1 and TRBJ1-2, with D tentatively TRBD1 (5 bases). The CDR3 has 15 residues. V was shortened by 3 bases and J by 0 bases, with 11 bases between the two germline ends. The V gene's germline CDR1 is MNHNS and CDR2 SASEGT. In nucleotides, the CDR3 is TGTGCCAGCAGTGACCAGGGTTCTTCTAACTATGGCTACACCTTC. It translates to CASSDQGSSNYGYTF.

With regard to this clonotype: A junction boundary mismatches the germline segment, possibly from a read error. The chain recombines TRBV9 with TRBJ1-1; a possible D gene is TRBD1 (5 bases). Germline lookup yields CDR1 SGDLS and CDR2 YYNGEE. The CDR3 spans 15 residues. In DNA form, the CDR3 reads TGTGCCAGCAGCGTTCAGGGTTTTGTAGACACTAAAGCTTTCTTT. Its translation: CASSVQGFVDTKAFF.

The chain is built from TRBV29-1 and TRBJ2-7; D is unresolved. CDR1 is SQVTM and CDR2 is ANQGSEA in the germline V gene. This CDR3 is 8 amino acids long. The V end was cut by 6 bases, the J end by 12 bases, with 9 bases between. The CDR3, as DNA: TGCAGCGTATCTCTGGGGTACTTC. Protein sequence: CSVSLGYF.

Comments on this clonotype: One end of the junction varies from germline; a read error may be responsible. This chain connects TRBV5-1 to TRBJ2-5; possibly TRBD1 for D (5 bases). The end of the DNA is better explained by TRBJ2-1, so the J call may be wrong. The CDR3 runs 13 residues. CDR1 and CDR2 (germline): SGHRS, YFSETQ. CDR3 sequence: CASSLGQYNQQFF. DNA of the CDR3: TGCGCCAGCAGCTTGGGACAGTACAATCAGCAGTTCTTC.

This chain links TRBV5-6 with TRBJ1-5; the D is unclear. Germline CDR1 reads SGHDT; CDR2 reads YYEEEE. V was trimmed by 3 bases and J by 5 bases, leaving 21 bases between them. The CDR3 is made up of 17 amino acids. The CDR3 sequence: CASSSKIPSTNDQPQHF. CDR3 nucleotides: TGTGCCAGCAGCTCGAAAATTCCCTCGACAAACGATCAGCCCCAGCATTTT. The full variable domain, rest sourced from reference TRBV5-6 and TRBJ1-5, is DAGVTQSPTHLIKTRGQQVTLRCSPKSGHDTVSWYQQALGQGPQFIFQYYEEEERQRGNFPDRFSGHQFPNYSSELNVNALLLGDSALYLCASSSKIPSTNDQPQHFGDGTRLSIL.

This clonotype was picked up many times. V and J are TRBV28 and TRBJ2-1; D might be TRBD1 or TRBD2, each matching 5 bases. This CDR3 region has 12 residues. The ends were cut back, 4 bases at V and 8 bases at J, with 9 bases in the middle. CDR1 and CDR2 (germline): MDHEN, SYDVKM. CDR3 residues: CASSSRGDEQFF. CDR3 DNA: TGTGCCAGCAGTTCGAGGGGTGATGAGCAGTTCTTC.

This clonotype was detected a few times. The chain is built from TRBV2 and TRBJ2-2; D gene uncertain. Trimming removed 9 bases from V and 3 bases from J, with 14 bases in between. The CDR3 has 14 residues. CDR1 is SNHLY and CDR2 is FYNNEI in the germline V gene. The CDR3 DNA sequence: TGTGCCAGTAGTACCGGGCCCTACACCGGGGAGCTGTTTTTT. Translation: CASSTGPYTGELFF.

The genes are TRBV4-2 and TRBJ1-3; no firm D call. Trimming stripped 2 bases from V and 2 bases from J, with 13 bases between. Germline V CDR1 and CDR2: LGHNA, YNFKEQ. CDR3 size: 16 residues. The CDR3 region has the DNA TGTGCCAGCAGCCAATCAACAGCATTCCCTGGAAACACCATATATTTT. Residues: CASSQSTAFPGNTIYF.

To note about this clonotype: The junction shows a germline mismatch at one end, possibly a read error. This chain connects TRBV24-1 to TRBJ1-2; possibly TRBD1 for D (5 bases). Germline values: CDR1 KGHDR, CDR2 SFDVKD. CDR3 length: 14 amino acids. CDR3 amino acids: CATSDSGRVGGYTF. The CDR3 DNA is TGCGCCACCAGTGATTCCGGCAGGGTTGGAGGCTACACCTTC.

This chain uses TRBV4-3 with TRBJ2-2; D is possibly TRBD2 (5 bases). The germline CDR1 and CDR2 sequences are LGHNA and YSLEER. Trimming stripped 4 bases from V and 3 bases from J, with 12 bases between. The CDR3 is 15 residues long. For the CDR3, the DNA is TGCGCCAGCAGCCGATCCCACGGGGACACCGGGGAGCTGTTTTTT. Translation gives CASSRSHGDTGELFF.

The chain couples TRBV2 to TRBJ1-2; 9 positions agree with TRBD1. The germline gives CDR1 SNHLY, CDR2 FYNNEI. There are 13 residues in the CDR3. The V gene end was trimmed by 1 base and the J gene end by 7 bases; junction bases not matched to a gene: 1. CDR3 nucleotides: TGTGCCAGCAGTGAAGGGACAGGGGCTGGCTACACCTTC. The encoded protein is CASSEGTGAGYTF.

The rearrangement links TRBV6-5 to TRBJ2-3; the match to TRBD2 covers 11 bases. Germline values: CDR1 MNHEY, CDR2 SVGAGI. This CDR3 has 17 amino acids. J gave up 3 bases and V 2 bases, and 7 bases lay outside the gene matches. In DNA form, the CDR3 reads TGTGCCAGCAGTTACGAGACTAGCGGGACTACTACAGATACGCAGTATTTT. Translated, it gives CASSYETSGTTTDTQYF.

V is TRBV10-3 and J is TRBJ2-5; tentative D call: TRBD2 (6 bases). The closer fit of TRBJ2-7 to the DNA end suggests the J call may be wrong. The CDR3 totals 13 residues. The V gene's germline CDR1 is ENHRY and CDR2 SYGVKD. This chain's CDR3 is CAISGTITYEQYF. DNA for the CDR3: TGTGCCATCAGTGGGACTATCACCTACGAGCAGTACTTC.

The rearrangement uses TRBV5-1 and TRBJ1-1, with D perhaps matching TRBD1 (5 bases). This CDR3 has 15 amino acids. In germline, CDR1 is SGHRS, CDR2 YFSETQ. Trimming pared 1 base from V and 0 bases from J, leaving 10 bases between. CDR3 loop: CASSLLDSMNTEAFF. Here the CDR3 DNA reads TGCGCCAGCAGCTTGCTCGACAGCATGAACACTGAAGCTTTCTTT.